One and the same sample provided the 29 T cell receptor beta chains below, sequenced in a study of read filtering for tumor transcriptome and immune sequencing. From 400 to 450 ng of RNA, a library with molecular barcoded alpha/delta and beta/gamma adaptors was made. TCRdb fed the reads into MiXCR, producing one record per CDR3 protein. The profile shows tens of thousands of distinct CDR3 sequences, 20% of them singletons. Material: a population of CD138-negative cells sorted from bone marrow. Receptors were obtained from a donor aged 40 or older with multiple myeloma.

This clonotype was recorded once. This may be a read error, as it is one base from a much larger clone. The genes are TRBV12-3 or TRBV12-4 and TRBJ1-5; tentative D call: TRBD1 (5 bases). There are 15 residues in the CDR3. The V and J ends lost 6 bases and 5 bases respectively, with 17 bases between them. CDR3 coding DNA: TGTGCCAGCAGGCAGACAGAGGGTGGCGATCAGCCCCAGCATTTT. Amino acid sequence: CASRQTEGGDQPQHF.

This clonotype was counted at least ten times. This rearrangement joins TRBV4-1 to TRBJ2-3; maybe TRBD2 (6 bases). Deletions cut 1 base from V and 4 bases from J, with 9 bases between. The CDR3 covers 14 residues. Germline V lookup: CDR1 MGHRA, CDR2 YSYEKL. CDR3 in amino acids: CASSQGLVSDTQYF. The CDR3, as DNA: TGCGCCAGCAGCCAAGGACTAGTCTCAGATACGCAGTATTTT.

The sample holds many counts of this clonotype. The rearrangement uses TRBV7-2 and TRBJ2-7, with 7 nucleotides matching TRBD1. The CDR3 contains 15 residues. Per germline, CDR1 SGHTA and CDR2 FQGNSA. Losses at the gene ends were 1 base for V and 2 bases for J; bases not matched to a gene: 5. CDR3 amino acids: CASSLEVGGAYEQYF. As DNA, the CDR3 is TGTGCCAGCAGCTTAGAGGTAGGGGGCGCCTACGAGCAGTACTTC.

This clonotype was seen repeatedly, ten times or more. This chain connects TRBV6-1 to TRBJ2-7; 8 positions match TRBD1. The V gene's germline CDR1 is MNHNS and CDR2 SASEGT. The V gene end was trimmed by 8 bases and the J gene end by 5 bases; junction bases not matched to a gene: 8. The CDR3 is 13 residues long. Written as DNA, the CDR3 is TGTGCCAGCCGACAGGGGTTGGTACACGAGCAGTACTTC. Translated, it gives CASRQGLVHEQYF.

The J gene is TRBJ1-3, the V gene TRBV20-1; D gene ambiguous. The CDR3 totals 16 residues. Germline V gives CDR1 DFQATT, CDR2 SNEGSKA (reference sequence). Trimming pared 3 bases from V and 0 bases from J, leaving 15 bases between. The CDR3 loop reads CSARSLPLISGNTIYF. As DNA, the CDR3 is TGCAGTGCTAGGTCGTTACCGCTCATCTCTGGAAACACCATATATTTT.

In its sample, this clonotype was seen many times. CDR3 coding DNA: TGTGCCAGCAGCTCCCCTGGCGGGAGGGCCAAAGATACGCAGTATTTT. Amino acids: CASSSPGGRAKDTQYF. The chain employs TRBV5-4 and TRBJ2-3; 9 bases map to TRBD2. Germline loops: CDR1 SGHNT, CDR2 YYREEE (reference sequence). The CDR3 loop spans 16 amino acids. V was clipped by 3 bases and J by 5 bases; unmatched bases: 10. Combining the CDR3 with reference TRBV5-4 and TRBJ2-3 gives the whole variable domain ETGVTQSPTHLIKTRGQQVTLRCSSQSGHNTVSWYQQALGQGPQFIFQYYREEENGRGNFPPRFSGLQFPNYSSELNVNALELDDSALYLCASSSPGGRAKDTQYFGPGTRLTVL.

This clonotype was found many times. The gene calls are TRBV6-2 or TRBV6-3 and TRBJ1-5, with TRBD1 as a possible D gene (6 bases). CDR1 is MNHEY, CDR2 SVGEGT, per germline. V lost 4 bases, J lost 3 bases, and 13 bases lay in between. The CDR3 totals 15 residues. In DNA, the CDR3 is TGTGCCAGCAGTTCCGGACAGAGCCTCAATCAGCCCCAGCATTTT. Translated: CASSSGQSLNQPQHF.

In its sample, this clonotype was seen many times. The chain employs TRBV7-9 and TRBJ2-1; the match to TRBD2 covers 8 bases. The CDR3 contains 15 residues. The V gene end was trimmed by 0 bases and the J gene end by 8 bases; junction bases not matched to a gene: 6. In germline, CDR1 is SEHNR, CDR2 FQNEAQ (reference sequence). CDR3 sequence reads: CASSLAGRATYEQFF. In nucleotides, the CDR3 is TGTGCCAGCAGCTTAGCCGGGAGGGCTACGTATGAGCAGTTCTTC.

This clonotype has a count of ten or more. This sequence joins TRBV6-2 or TRBV6-3 and TRBJ2-4, with D possibly matching TRBD2 (6 bases). CDR1 and CDR2 (germline): MNHEY, SVGEGT. The CDR3 consists of 13 residues. Trimming stripped 6 bases from V and 2 bases from J, with 8 bases between. CDR3 region: CASREGPKNIQYF. The DNA of the CDR3 is TGTGCCAGCAGGGAGGGTCCCAAAAACATTCAGTACTTC.

This chain connects TRBV27 to TRBJ2-1, with TRBD2 matching over 8 bases. Trimming at V came to 3 bases and at J to 7 bases, leaving 8 bases not matched to a gene. This CDR3 is built from 15 residues. Germline CDR1 reads MNHEY; CDR2 reads SMNVEV (reference sequence). CDR3 nucleotide sequence: TGTGCCAGCAGTTTCCTACGGGGGGGGCGTAATGAGCAGTTCTTC. Its protein is CASSFLRGGRNEQFF.

In this sample, this clonotype turned up many times. This chain links TRBV15 with TRBJ2-7; D possibly matches TRBD1 or TRBD2 (7 bases each). The V gene's germline CDR1 is LNHNV and CDR2 YYDKDF (reference sequence). Trimming left V 1 base short and J 1 base short, with 14 bases between. The CDR3 is 16 amino acids. The CDR3 coding sequence is TGTGCCACCAGCAGAGTCGCAGGGGGGGGATCCTACGAGCAGTACTTC. Translation gives CATSRVAGGGSYEQYF.

This clonotype came up many times. The chain has TRBV2 and TRBJ2-1; 13 bases map to TRBD2. Germline CDR1 is SNHLY and CDR2 is FYNNEI. The CDR3 length is 17 residues. Trimming took 5 bases from V and 4 from J; bases not matched to a gene: 8. CDR3: CASSFSGLAGVYNEQFF. CDR3 in DNA: TGTGCCAGCAGTTTCTCCGGACTAGCGGGAGTTTACAATGAGCAGTTCTTC.

This clonotype has at least ten counts. CDR3 sequence reads: CASSPRLGGNEQFF. The DNA for the CDR3 is TGTGCCAGCAGCCCGAGACTGGGAGGCAATGAGCAGTTCTTC. The rearrangement links TRBV5-5 to TRBJ2-1; D is perhaps TRBD2 (6 bases). V was shortened by 4 bases and J by 6 bases, with 14 bases between the two germline ends. Germline V gene data show CDR1 as SGHKS and CDR2 as YYEKEE (reference sequence). The length of the CDR3 is 14 residues.

The rearrangement uses TRBV6-6 and TRBJ1-5, with D perhaps TRBD1 (6 bases). V lost 7 bases and J lost 7, with 20 bases in between. CDR1 and CDR2 (germline): MNHNY, SVGAGI (reference sequence). The CDR3 length is 15 residues. The CDR3 nucleotides read TGTGCCAGCACAAGCCGGGGCAGGGGAGACCAGCCCCAGCATTTT. As protein: CASTSRGRGDQPQHF.

The chain employs TRBV19 and TRBJ1-1; D is undetermined. The CDR3 contains 12 residues. With 6 bases removed from V and 4 bases from J, the gap between germline ends came to 9 bases. Germline CDR1 LNHDA, CDR2 SQIVND (reference sequence). CDR3 sequence reads: CASRSSGTEAFF. The CDR3 DNA is TGTGCCAGTAGGAGTTCGGGCACTGAAGCTTTCTTT.

Sample share makes this clonotype medium-sized. This chain uses TRBV19 with TRBJ2-1; 9 bases agree with TRBD2. The length of the CDR3 is 17 residues. Germline CDR1 is LNHDA and CDR2 is SQIVND (reference sequence). The J segment lost 4 bases and the V segment lost 3 bases, leaving 10 bases of the junction unmatched. The CDR3 bases are TGTGCCAGTAGTATTAAAAGCGGGAGGCTCGTTTACAATGAGCAGTTCTTC. This sequence encodes CASSIKSGRLVYNEQFF. Supplemented by reference TRBV19 and TRBJ2-1, the full variable domain reads DGGITQSPKYLFRKEGQNVTLSCEQNLNHDAMYWYRQDPGQGLRLIYYSQIVNDFQKGDIAEGYSVSREKKESFPLTVTSAQKNPTAFYLCASSIKSGRLVYNEQFFGPGTRLTVL.

This clonotype was observed at least ten times. The J gene is TRBJ2-7, the V gene TRBV5-1; weak D call: TRBD1 (6 bases). CDR3 length: 14 amino acids. Trimming removed 4 bases from V and 0 bases from J, with 11 bases in between. In germline, CDR1 is SGHRS, CDR2 YFSETQ. The CDR3 is CASSPGQFSYEQYF. The CDR3 DNA reads TGCGCCAGCAGCCCCGGACAGTTCTCCTACGAGCAGTACTTC.

This clonotype was seen repeatedly, ten times or more. The J gene is TRBJ2-1, the V gene TRBV19; TRBD2 is a possible D gene (6 bases). Trimming took off 8 bases at V and 4 bases at J, with 12 bases between the two ends. CDR1 is LNHDA and CDR2 is SQIVND in the germline V gene (reference sequence). The CDR3 runs 13 residues. In nucleotides, the CDR3 is TGTGCCAGTGCAGTGGGGGGTTACAATGAGCAGTTCTTC. It translates to CASAVGGYNEQFF.

The chain uses TRBV7-9 and TRBJ1-1; tentatively, D is TRBD1 (6 bases). CDR3 length: 15 amino acids. Germline V gene data show CDR1 as SEHNR and CDR2 as FQNEAQ (reference sequence). V was clipped by 1 base and J by 6 bases, with 15 bases between them. This CDR3 reads CASSLGPGAMSEAFF. In nucleotides, the CDR3 is TGTGCCAGCAGCTTAGGGCCGGGGGCAATGTCTGAAGCTTTCTTT.

This clonotype was counted at least ten times. The chain joins TRBV19 to TRBJ1-1; no clear D gene. Trimming shortened V by 2 bases and J by 4 bases, and 14 bases separated the two germline ends. The germline V gene has CDR1 LNHDA and CDR2 SQIVND (reference sequence). CDR3 length: 15 amino acids. This chain's CDR3 is CASSISGWAATEAFF. The CDR3 DNA reads as TGTGCCAGTAGTATATCTGGATGGGCGGCCACTGAAGCTTTCTTT.

This clonotype appeared many times. The J gene is TRBJ2-1, the V gene TRBV2; 9 nucleotides agree with TRBD2. The V segment lost 0 bases and the J segment 3 bases; nucleotides outside the gene matches: 3. The CDR3 runs to 16 residues. Germline CDR1 SNHLY, CDR2 FYNNEI. The CDR3 here is CASSEARGGGYNEQFF. The CDR3 DNA is TGTGCCAGCAGTGAAGCGCGGGGGGGGGGCTACAATGAGCAGTTCTTC.

This clonotype was recorded at least ten times. The V gene is TRBV25-1, the J gene TRBJ2-7; maybe TRBD1 (5 bases). The length of the CDR3 is 12 residues. Germline assignment: CDR1 MGHDK and CDR2 SYGVNS. Trimming took off 9 bases at V and 2 bases at J, with 11 bases between the two ends. CDR3 coding DNA: TGTGCCAGTCAGGGAAATCCCTACGAGCAGTACTTC. This sequence encodes CASQGNPYEQYF.

J is TRBJ2-6 and V is TRBV29-1; TRBD1 agrees at 9 bases. CDR1 is SQVTM and CDR2 is ANQGSEA in the germline V gene. The CDR3 is made up of 16 amino acids. V gave up 5 bases and J gave up 0 bases; unmatched junction bases: 5. The CDR3 region has the DNA TGCAGCGTTCGGACAGGGGCGCGCTCTGGGGCCAACGTCCTGACTTTC. It encodes CSVRTGARSGANVLTF.

This clonotype was observed at least ten times. The V call is TRBV19, the J call TRBJ1-5, with unresolved D. Trimming removed 2 bases from V and 3 bases from J, with 14 bases in between. The CDR3 runs 16 residues. CDR1 is LNHDA and CDR2 is SQIVND in the germline V gene (reference sequence). CDR3 protein: CASSISVAGPNQPQHF. The CDR3 region has the DNA TGTGCCAGTAGTATAAGTGTGGCGGGTCCCAATCAGCCCCAGCATTTT.

This clonotype was recorded many times. The J gene is TRBJ2-7, the V gene TRBV28, with 14 bases matching TRBD2. V dropped 5 bases and J dropped 0; count of bases not matched to a gene: 18. The V gene's germline CDR1 is MDHEN and CDR2 SYDVKM. The CDR3 sequence is 21 residues long. CDR3 coding DNA: TGTGCCAGCAGTAAGGACAACTACGGGACTAGCGGGAGTTCCTCCTCCTACGAGCAGTACTTC. Encoded protein: CASSKDNYGTSGSSSSYEQYF. Full variable domain (remainder filled in from reference TRBV28 and TRBJ2-7): DVKVTQSSRYLVKRTGEKVFLECVQDMDHENMFWYRQDPGLGLRLIYFSYDVKMKEKGDIPEGYSVSREKKERFSLILESASTNQTSMYLCASSKDNYGTSGSSSSYEQYFGPGTRLTVT.

This clonotype occurred many times. V gene TRBV10-2 combines with J gene TRBJ2-7; no clear D gene. The CDR3 totals 13 residues. V shed 0 bases and J shed 5 bases, with 8 bases lying between them. The germline gives CDR1 WSHSY, CDR2 SAAADI. The chain's CDR3 is CASSESEWNEQYF. The CDR3, as DNA: TGCGCCAGCAGTGAGTCGGAATGGAACGAGCAGTACTTC.

In regard to this clonotype: This may arise from a read error, as a much more abundant clone is one base away. CDR3 residues: CASSCYGDNGQFF. CDR3 nucleotide sequence: TGTGCCAGCAGTTGCTATGGTGACAATGGGCAGTTCTTC. The genes are TRBV6-5 and TRBJ2-1; D remains ambiguous. The germline CDR1 and CDR2 sequences are MNHEY and SVGAGI. This CDR3 contains 13 residues.

Ten or more counts support this clonotype. The J gene is TRBJ2-7, the V gene TRBV7-8, with TRBD2 identical over 7 bases. The J segment lost 7 bases and the V segment lost 3 bases, leaving 6 bases of the junction unmatched. Germline V lookup: CDR1 SGHVS, CDR2 FQNEAQ. This CDR3 has 13 residues. CDR3 DNA: TGTGCCAGCAGCTTGGGGACTACGCTTGAGCAGTACTTC. As protein: CASSLGTTLEQYF.

This clonotype was recorded many times. CDR3 loop: CASSRSGPYQETQYF. As DNA, the CDR3 is TGTGCCAGCAGCCGTAGCGGACCGTACCAAGAGACCCAGTACTTC. This sequence joins TRBV11-2 and TRBJ2-5; D possibly corresponds to TRBD2 (6 bases). V gave up 5 bases and J gave up 0 bases, with 13 bases separating them. This CDR3 spans 15 amino acids. Germline loops: CDR1 SGHAT, CDR2 FQNNGV.